This is a list of T cell receptor beta chains from one sample in a study of T cell clones after liver transplantation. Generated by immunoSEQ multiplex PCR, the TCRdb table keeps only in-frame clones and is missing some. The sample contains about 58,000 clones, around three quarters of which appear only once. The source material was CD4+ T cells from blood, sampled at the 15-month timepoint. These receptors were taken from a human patient who received a liver transplant. Certain T cells may be donor cells from the graft. Each CDR3 is given with its conserved first and last residue. The D gene is left open where the match is weak. Clone size appears in some rows only: once, few, many, or a class for an expanded clone.

d_call	j_call	v_call	cdr3_length	clone_size	cdr3_aa
-	TRBJ2-3	TRBV11-3	16	-	CASSLGWGVSTDTQYF
TRBD2	TRBJ2-7	TRBV5-6	14	-	CASSFGRGAYEQYF
-	TRBJ2-1	TRBV7-9	15	few	CASSLPSGWANEQFF
-	TRBJ1-2	TRBV7-9	13	-	CASSPSPNYGYTF
-	TRBJ1-4	TRBV7-9	14	-	CASSLYGEGEKLFF
TRBD1	TRBJ1-1	TRBV5-1	15	-	CASSQGQGIFSEAFF
-	TRBJ2-7	TRBV14	13	-	CASSQVTNYEQYF
TRBD1	TRBJ2-7	TRBV7-9	16	-	CASSASGTGGFGEQYF
-	TRBJ2-1	TRBV5-6	13	-	CASNRGSYNEQFF
TRBD2	TRBJ2-7	TRBV2	15	few	CASRGLAIWPREQYF
-	TRBJ1-2	TRBV7-8	13	few	CASSLELVDGYTF
TRBD2	TRBJ2-6	TRBV7-2	18	-	CASSFSSGRGSGANVLTF
-	TRBJ2-3	TRBV7-9	14	few	CASSLARGTDTQYF
TRBD1	TRBJ1-5	TRBV7-2	13	once	CASSLNRGQPQHF
TRBD1	TRBJ1-1	TRBV28	12	many	CASSQQQGRAFF
-	TRBJ2-2	TRBV5-1	13	-	CASRLDGKYELFF
TRBD1	TRBJ2-2	TRBV4-1	15	-	CASSQEQGYTGELFF
TRBD1	TRBJ2-3	TRBV28	15	-	CASSWGQDFTDTQYF
-	TRBJ2-2	TRBV30	12	-	CAWSATTGELFF
-	TRBJ2-2	TRBV18	13	-	CASSERNTGELFF
-	TRBJ2-7	TRBV25-1	16	once	CASSAPGTHTSYEQYF
TRBD1	TRBJ1-4	TRBV7-9	14	once	CASSQTGLLEKLFF
TRBD2	TRBJ2-3	TRBV12-5	14	-	CASGPSGSADTQYF
TRBD1	TRBJ1-4	TRBV30	13	-	CAWSIGTDEKLFF
TRBD2	TRBJ2-3	TRBV28	15	-	CASSRLAGSGDTQYF
-	TRBJ2-7	TRBV6-1	14	-	CASVTGTRVGEQYF
-	TRBJ1-6	TRBV30	15	-	CAWSDYGQYNSPLHF
TRBD1	TRBJ2-2	TRBV30	15	-	CAWRLQGADTGELFF
-	TRBJ2-3	TRBV25-1	14	-	CASSPGNMGNTQYF
-	TRBJ1-4	TRBV15	16	-	CATRGGGVATNEKLFF
-	TRBJ2-4	TRBV9	14	-	CASSYGLGGDIQYF
TRBD2	TRBJ2-3	TRBV6-5	16	once	CASSYSWEGTTDTQYF
-	TRBJ1-1	TRBV5-4	13	-	CASSFPGGTEAFF
TRBD1	TRBJ1-1	TRBV6-5	15	-	CASSYSRTGNTEAFF
-	TRBJ2-3	TRBV19	15	-	CASGPTGLGTDTQYF
-	TRBJ1-2	TRBV2	15	-	CASSVQGRPLYGYTF
-	TRBJ2-7	TRBV28	12	-	CASTDSIYEQYF
TRBD1	TRBJ2-1	TRBV19	16	-	CASSIAPSTGVNEQFF
-	TRBJ2-5	TRBV30	15	-	CAWRNAGGGGETQYF
-	TRBJ1-1	TRBV19	12	few	CAAGAGWSEAFF
-	TRBJ2-1	TRBV12-5	15	-	CASGNSGASYNEQFF
TRBD2	TRBJ2-7	TRBV14	15	-	CASSHGTSGGYEQYF
-	TRBJ1-4	TRBV29-1	15	once	CSVEVRSATNEKLFF
-	TRBJ1-2	TRBV7-2	11	-	CASSLGDGYTF
TRBD1	TRBJ1-1	TRBV5-1	15	few	CASRQGAPEGTEAFF
TRBD1	TRBJ1-2	TRBV6-6	13	-	CASSYDRAYGYTF
-	TRBJ2-2	TRBV18	18	-	CASSPRIPDRRDTGELFF